The text below deals with one T cell receptor beta chain. It has no known antigen specificity. Within one base of it there is no much larger clone, and no base qualities were kept. Any patient with an uncontrolled infection, another autoimmune disease, pregnancy or lactation was excluded. Diagnoses were based on clinical symptoms, serum thyroxine and TRAb, thyroid ultrasound and orbital computed tomography. Trizol reagent was used to extract total RNA, and RNA quality was then checked on an Agilent 2100 Bioanalyzer. The TCR beta CDR3 regions were amplified from RNA transcripts. For the first round of RT-PCR on the TCR CDR3, the HTBI primer set was used together with the Qiagen OneStep RT-PCR kit. The libraries were constructed in a second round of multiplex PCR and then size-selected and purified. Paired-end sequencing of the libraries was performed with 100 bp reads on an Illumina HiSeq2000. In the original analysis: SOAPnuke was used to process the raw data, removing reads that contained adapters or uncalled bases, had a mean Phred below 15, or lacked an exact match to the constant primer or identifier. High-quality paired reads were merged with COPE v1.2.5, and unique nucleotide sequences were defined as clonotypes. MiTCR v1.1 was used to align clonotypes to the IMGT TRBV, TRBD and TRBJ reference segments. The analysis was restricted to V-J combinations with a frequency above 0.0001, which together covered roughly 99% of the repertoires. A TCS score was defined as the ratio of F50 (clonal expansion) to E x V (chaos), with BLOSUM62-based TCRdist applied between CDR3 peptides within each V-J. Welch's t-statistics and random forest reduced around 520 V-J features to 10 to 15, which were used in a naive Bayes classifier (R e1071). Thyroid-blood repertoire similarity was quantified with the Morisita-Horn index. TCRdb reworked the public reads: Q25 trimming with fastp, MiXCR clone assembly, productive beta chains retained. Rows matching on CDR3 protein sequence are summarized as one entry with the most common DNA and genes. These V and J calls derive from TCRdb rather than the authors' analysis. The sample includes 540,000 or so distinct CDR3 sequences, with about 45% observed a single time. The ten largest clones take up around 17% of the sample.

V was cut back by 11 bases and J by 2 bases, leaving a gap of 16 bases between them. According to the germline V gene, CDR1 reads MNHEY and CDR2 reads SVGAGI. The CDR3 runs 13 residues from the cysteine to the phenylalanine. CDR3 DNA is the only sequence kept; it has 39 bases, read in frame from the first base. The data were obtained in a study of T cells in Graves' hyperthyroidism and ophthalmopathy (dated by TCRdb to between 2019 and 2020). Describing the broader study: To identify TCR V-J signatures that set the groups apart, the researchers used a discovery cohort of 90 to 100 patients, made up of fewer than 50 with Graves' ophthalmopathy and some 55 with stable Graves' hyperthyroidism. Prospective prediction of ophthalmopathy was tested in an independent validation cohort consisting of 18 hyperthyroidism patients and approximately 16 patients who later progressed to ophthalmopathy. The 75 to 100 discovery patients were divided at random into training and test sets in a 7:3 ratio. In roughly six Graves' hyperthyroidism patients, the study also compared T-cell repertoires from thyroid tissue with T-cell repertoires from blood. After blood sampling, hyperthyroidism patients were treated with methimazole at a starting dose of 30 mg daily, and ophthalmopathy patients were treated with high-dose intravenous methylprednisolone. TCR Vbeta CDR3 sequencing of 120 to 150 peripheral blood samples (over 40 ophthalmopathy, some 75 hyperthyroidism and roughly 17 progressor patients) is reported in the paper. Findings and caveats that apply to the study as a whole: No statistical method was used to set the sample size in advance, and investigators knew the group allocation. Ophthalmopathy was separated from stable hyperthyroidism by a 13 V-J signature model, with about 88% sensitivity and approximately 81% specificity obtained in cross-validation and 80%/75% obtained in testing. During validation, the model predicted progression to ophthalmopathy a median of around six months ahead of onset, with roughly 65% sensitivity and 72% to 80% specificity. Most expanded thyroid clonotypes (frequency above 0.001) were also detected in blood, a finding suggesting that blood repertoires may reflect thyroid immune responses.

This sequence uses TRBV6-5 and TRBJ2-7, with the D gene not clear enough to name. Sequenced: peripheral blood or thyroid tissue (not recorded which). The sequence was obtained from an adult woman with Graves' disease, either hyperthyroidism or ophthalmopathy (not recorded which). The CDR3 sequence is CACSLKGAYEQYF. The sequenced DNA is TGTGCCTGCTCCTTGAAAGGAGCCTACGAGCAGTACTTC.